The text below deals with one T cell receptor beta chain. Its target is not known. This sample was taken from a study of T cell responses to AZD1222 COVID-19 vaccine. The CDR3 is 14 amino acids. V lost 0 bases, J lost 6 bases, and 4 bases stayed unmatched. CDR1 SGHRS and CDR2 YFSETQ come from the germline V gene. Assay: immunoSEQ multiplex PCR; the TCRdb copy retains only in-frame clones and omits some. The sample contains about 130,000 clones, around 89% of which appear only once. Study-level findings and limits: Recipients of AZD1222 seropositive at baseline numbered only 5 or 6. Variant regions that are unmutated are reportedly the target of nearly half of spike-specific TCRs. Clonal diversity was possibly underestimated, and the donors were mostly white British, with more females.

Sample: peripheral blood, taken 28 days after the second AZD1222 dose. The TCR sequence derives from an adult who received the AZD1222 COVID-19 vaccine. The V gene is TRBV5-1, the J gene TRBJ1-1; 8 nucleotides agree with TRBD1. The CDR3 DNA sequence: TGCGCCAGCAGCTTGGCTCAGGGGGCCGCTGAAGCTTTCTTT. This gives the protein CASSLAQGAAEAFF.